This T cell receptor beta chain was documented in a study of blood T cell repertoires in COVID-19. Study processing details: Reference gene primer amplification gave nucleated cell count estimates. The method was immunoSEQ multiplex PCR; TCRdb's version includes in-frame clones alone and lacks a portion of them. V and J calls and clone size are given by that table; D and trimming were obtained from the DNA. The top ten hold roughly 15% of the sample, which has over 45,000 clones, about 88% seen once. Germline values: CDR1 LGHNT, CDR2 FRNRAP. V lost 0 bases and J lost 9, with 15 bases in between. The CDR3 runs to 15 residues.

The chain joins TRBV12-5 to TRBJ2-1; D is possibly TRBD2 (6 bases). The TCR was taken from a man between 65 and 80 years old with active COVID-19. The sequenced sample consisted of peripheral blood. The CDR3 reads CASGLVVASVGEQFF. The CDR3, as DNA: TGTGCTAGTGGTTTGGTAGTGGCTAGCGTTGGTGAGCAGTTCTTC.